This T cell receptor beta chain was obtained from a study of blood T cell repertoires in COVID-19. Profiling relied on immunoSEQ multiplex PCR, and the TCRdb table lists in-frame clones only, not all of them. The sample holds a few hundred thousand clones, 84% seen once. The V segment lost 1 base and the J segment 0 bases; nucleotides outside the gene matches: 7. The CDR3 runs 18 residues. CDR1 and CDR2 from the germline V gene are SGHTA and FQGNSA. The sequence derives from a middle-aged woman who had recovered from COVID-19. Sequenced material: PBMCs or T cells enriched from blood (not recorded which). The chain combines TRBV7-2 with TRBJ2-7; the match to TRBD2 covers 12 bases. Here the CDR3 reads CASSLETSGSVYSYEQYV. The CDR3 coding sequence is TGTGCCAGCAGCTTAGAGACTAGCGGGAGCGTGTACTCCTACGAGCAGTACGTC.